These 11 T cell receptor beta chains share one sample of origin, sequenced in a study of T cells in tuberculosis. Data came from immunoSEQ multiplex PCR; TCRdb stores just in-frame clones and leaves some out. This table holds tens of thousands of clones, around 93% found once. The sample consisted of PBMCs. All receptors derive from a donor between 10 and 35 years old with latent tuberculosis or without tuberculosis infection. Some clones in this sample may be carry-over from other donors' samples.

The chain employs TRBV27 and TRBJ1-5, with a possible D match to TRBD1 (5 bases). The germline CDR1 and CDR2 sequences are MNHEY and SMNVEV (reference sequence). CDR3 length: 14 amino acids. The V and J ends lost 4 bases and 3 bases respectively, with 10 bases between them. The chain's CDR3 is CASSSRQTNQPQHF. CDR3 DNA sequence: TGTGCCAGCAGTTCGCGACAGACCAATCAGCCCCAGCATTTT.

This chain joins TRBV30 and TRBJ1-2, with D possibly matching TRBD1 (5 bases). Deletions cut 6 bases from V and 8 bases from J, with 13 bases between. This CDR3 has 11 residues. Germline CDR1 is GTSNPN and CDR2 is SVGIG (reference sequence). CDR3 sequence (DNA): TGTGCCTGTGGGGCCCGTTGGGGCTACACCTTC. Its translation: CACGARWGYTF.

This rearrangement joins TRBV5-6 to TRBJ2-2; TRBD1 might be the D (6 bases). This CDR3 is built from 15 residues. Trimming took off 1 base at V and 5 bases at J, with 12 bases between the two ends. Germline loops: CDR1 SGHDT, CDR2 YYEEEE. The CDR3 is CASSLLKGVTGELFF. The CDR3 DNA reads TGTGCCAGCAGCTTGCTAAAGGGGGTAACCGGGGAGCTGTTTTTT.

The J gene is TRBJ1-1, the V gene TRBV5-1; D call uncertain. Germline lookup yields CDR1 SGHRS and CDR2 YFSETQ. Trimming cost V 0 bases and J 1 base, with 4 bases left between them. This CDR3 has 13 amino acids. This CDR3 is CASSLAQNTEAFF. CDR3 DNA sequence: TGCGCCAGCAGCTTGGCACAGAACACTGAAGCTTTCTTT.

The J gene is TRBJ1-1, the V gene TRBV15; no clear D gene. The CDR3 consists of 15 residues. The V gene's germline CDR1 is LNHNV and CDR2 YYDKDF (reference sequence). V dropped 0 bases and J dropped 4 bases, with 12 bases sitting between them. The CDR3 is CATSRDPGVGTEAFF. DNA of the CDR3: TGTGCCACCAGCAGAGATCCCGGGGTGGGCACTGAAGCTTTCTTT. Full variable domain (missing parts from reference TRBV15 and TRBJ1-1): DAMVIQNPRYQVTQFGKPVTLSCSQTLNHNVMYWYQQKSSQAPKLLFHYYDKDFNNEADTPDNFQSRRPNTSFCFLDIRSPGLGDTAMYLCATSRDPGVGTEAFFGQGTRLTVV.

The chain carries TRBV2 and TRBJ2-1, with TRBD2 matching 12 bases. The CDR3 is 14 residues long. J lost 13 bases, V lost 1 base, and 5 bases had no gene match. The germline CDR1 and CDR2 sequences are SNHLY and FYNNEI. As DNA, the CDR3 is TGTGCCAGCAGTGAAGTTCTAGCGGGAGGGTATCAGTTCTTC. Residues: CASSEVLAGGYQFF.

J is TRBJ2-1 and V is TRBV10-3, with 14 nucleotides matching TRBD2. The ends lost 10 bases at V and 6 bases at J; junction bases unmatched: 11. The germline V gene encodes CDR1 ENHRY and CDR2 SYGVKD. This CDR3 region has 16 residues. The CDR3 loop is CATQGTSGRKGNEQFF. CDR3 in DNA: TGTGCCACCCAGGGGACTAGCGGGAGAAAGGGCAATGAGCAGTTCTTC.

The chain has TRBV7-9 and TRBJ1-3; D is uncertain. The germline V and J ends were trimmed by 6 bases and 0 bases, with 9 bases remaining between them. Germline CDR1 and CDR2: SEHNR and FQNEAQ (reference sequence). CDR3 length: 14 amino acids. The CDR3 sequence is CASRPGTSGNTIYF. The CDR3 DNA reads TGTGCCAGCAGACCAGGAACCTCTGGAAACACCATATATTTT.

The rearrangement uses TRBV10-3 and TRBJ1-2; 9 bases are shared with TRBD1. CDR1 is ENHRY, CDR2 SYGVKD, per germline. The CDR3 totals 13 residues. V shed 5 bases and J 4 bases; nucleotides not matched to a gene: 2. The chain's CDR3 is CAISRTGAYGYTF. CDR3 nucleotides: TGTGCCATCAGTCGGACAGGGGCCTATGGCTACACCTTC.

This chain uses TRBV6-1 with TRBJ2-7; a possible D gene is TRBD1 (6 bases). Trimming pared 11 bases from V and 0 bases from J, leaving 17 bases between. From germline, CDR1 is MNHNS and CDR2 SASEGT. The CDR3 has 14 residues. CDR3 sequence: CACLDWGHSYEQYF. CDR3 coding DNA: TGTGCCTGCCTAGACTGGGGACACTCCTACGAGCAGTACTTC.

The V and J genes are TRBV6-5 and TRBJ2-7; maybe TRBD1 (6 bases). The V end lost 5 bases, the J end lost 4 bases, and 15 bases lay between the germline ends. The germline V gene has CDR1 MNHEY and CDR2 SVGAGI. The CDR3 has 14 amino acids. The CDR3 DNA follows: TGTGCCAGCAGTGCGACAGGACCTCTATACGAGCAGTACTTC. This translates into CASSATGPLYEQYF.